The 2 T cell receptor beta chains below all came from one sample that was sequenced in a study of cytomegalovirus exposure and HLA in healthy donors. Clones were read by immunoSEQ multiplex PCR, and TCRdb kept only the in-frame ones, dropping some. The profile shows more than 90,000 clones, about 84% of them singletons. The sequencing input was PBMCs. These receptors all stem from a man aged 18 to 35 in good health and CMV-seronegative.

The chain has TRBV4-2 and TRBJ2-3; 9 positions agree with TRBD2. Germline lookup yields CDR1 LGHNA and CDR2 YNFKEQ. Germline trimming cut 0 bases from V and 2 bases from J; bases unmatched to any gene: 6. The CDR3 has 17 amino acids. CDR3 coding DNA: TGTGCCAGCAGCCAAGATTTGAGCGGGGGGTTCACAGATACGCAGTATTTT. Its protein is CASSQDLSGGFTDTQYF.

The chain couples TRBV2 to TRBJ1-6; D may be TRBD1 (5 bases). Germline V gene data show CDR1 as SNHLY and CDR2 as FYNNEI. V shed 3 bases and J shed 6 bases, with 6 bases lying between them. The CDR3 sequence is 13 residues long. The DNA for the CDR3 is TGTGCCAGCAGTGACGGGGGTAATTCACCCCTCCACTTT. Translation gives CASSDGGNSPLHF.